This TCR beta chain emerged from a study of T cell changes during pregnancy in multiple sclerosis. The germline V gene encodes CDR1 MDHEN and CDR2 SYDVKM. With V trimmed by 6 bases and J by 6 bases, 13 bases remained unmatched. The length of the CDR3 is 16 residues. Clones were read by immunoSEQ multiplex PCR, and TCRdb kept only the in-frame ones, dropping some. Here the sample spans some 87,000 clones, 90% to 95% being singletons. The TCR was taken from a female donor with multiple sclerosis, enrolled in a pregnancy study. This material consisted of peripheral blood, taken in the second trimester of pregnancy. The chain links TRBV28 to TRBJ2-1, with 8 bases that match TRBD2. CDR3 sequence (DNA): TGTGCCAGCAGGCCCCCAGCGGGGGAGGAGGGCAATGAGCAGTTCTTC. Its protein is CASRPPAGEEGNEQFF. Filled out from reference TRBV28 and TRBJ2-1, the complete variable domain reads DVKVTQSSRYLVKRTGEKVFLECVQDMDHENMFWYRQDPGLGLRLIYFSYDVKMKEKGDIPEGYSVSREKKERFSLILESASTNQTSMYLCASRPPAGEEGNEQFFGPGTRLTVL.